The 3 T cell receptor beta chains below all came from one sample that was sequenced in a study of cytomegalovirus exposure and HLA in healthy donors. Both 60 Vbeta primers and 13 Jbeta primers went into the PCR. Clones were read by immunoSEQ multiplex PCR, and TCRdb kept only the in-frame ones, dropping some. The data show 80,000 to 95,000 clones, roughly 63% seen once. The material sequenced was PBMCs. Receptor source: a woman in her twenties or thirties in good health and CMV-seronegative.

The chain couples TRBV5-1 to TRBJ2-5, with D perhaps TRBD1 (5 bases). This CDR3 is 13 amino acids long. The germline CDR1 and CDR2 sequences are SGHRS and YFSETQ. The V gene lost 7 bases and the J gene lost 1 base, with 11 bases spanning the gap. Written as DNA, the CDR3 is TGCGCCAGCGGCAGACAGATCCAAGAGACCCAGTACTTC. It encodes CASGRQIQETQYF. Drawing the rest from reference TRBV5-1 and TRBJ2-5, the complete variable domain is KAGVTQTPRYLIKTRGQQVTLSCSPISGHRSVSWYQQTPGQGLQFLFEYFSETQRNKGNFPGRFSGRQFSNSRSEMNVSTLELGDSALYLCASGRQIQETQYFGPGTRLLVL.

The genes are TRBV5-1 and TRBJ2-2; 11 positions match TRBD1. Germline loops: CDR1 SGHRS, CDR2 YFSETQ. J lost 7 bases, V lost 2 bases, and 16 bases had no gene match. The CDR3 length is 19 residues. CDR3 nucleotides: TGCGCCAGCAGCTTATATTCCCCGGGACAGGGGGTTTTCGGCGGGGAGCTGTTTTTT. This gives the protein CASSLYSPGQGVFGGELFF.

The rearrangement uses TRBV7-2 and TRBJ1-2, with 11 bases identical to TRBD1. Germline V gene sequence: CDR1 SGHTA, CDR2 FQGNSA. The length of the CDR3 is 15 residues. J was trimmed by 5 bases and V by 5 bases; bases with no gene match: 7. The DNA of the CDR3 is TGTGCCAGCAGCCCTGGGACAGGGGGGCAGTATGGCTACACCTTC. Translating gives CASSPGTGGQYGYTF. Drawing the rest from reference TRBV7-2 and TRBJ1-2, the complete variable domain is GAGVSQSPSNKVTEKGKDVELRCDPISGHTALYWYRQSLGQGLEFLIYFQGNSAPDKSGLPSDRFSAERTGGSVSTLTIQRTQQEDSAVYLCASSPGTGGQYGYTFGSGTRLTVV.